This TCR beta chain was profiled in a study of response to subunit inactivated influenza vaccine. TCRdb used MiXCR to reprocess the RT-PCR reads, holding one entry per CDR3 protein. Of over 150,000 distinct CDR3 sequences in the sample, roughly 10% were seen once. The germline V gene encodes CDR1 SGHTA and CDR2 FQGNSA. J was trimmed by 2 bases and V by 5 bases; bases with no gene match: 12. The CDR3 has 16 residues. This clonotype occurred a few times. The antigen is unknown. Findings and caveats of the study: Authors suggested seasonal influenza vaccinations each recruit few new T cells.

The clonotype originates from a man aged 45 to 65 who received an inactivated influenza vaccine. This sample comprised non-naive T cells sorted from PBMCs, obtained 45 days after vaccination. The chain links TRBV7-2 to TRBJ2-7, with TRBD1 matching over 7 bases. CDR3 coding DNA: TGTGCCAGCAGCCGCCAGACAGGGAAGATCCCCTACGAGCAGTACTTC. It specifies CASSRQTGKIPYEQYF.